The 32 T cell receptor beta chains presented below share a single source sample, sequenced in a study of cytomegalovirus exposure and HLA in healthy donors listed by TCRdb under 2017. Library creation used the immunoSEQ multiplex PCR assay. TCRdb obtained this table from immuneACCESS and retained in-frame rearrangements with V and J assigned. These tables miss some clones; where compared with another copy, unresolved V genes account for less than half of the shortfall, and the remainder is unexplained. This sample is represented by roughly 310,000 clones; 70% to 90% of them were singletons. About 0.96% of the sample is held by the ten biggest clonotypes. Sequencing was performed on PBMCs. The receptors derive from a man aged 25-45 years in good health and CMV-seronegative.

J is TRBJ2-7 and V is TRBV9, with a tentative D call TRBD1 (6 bases). Germline-derived CDR1 and CDR2 are SGDLS and YYNGEE. This CDR3 comprises 14 residues. V gave up 0 bases and J gave up 6 bases, with 13 bases separating them. As DNA, the CDR3 is TGTGCCAGCAGCGTAGCCTCAGGGGTTGGCGAGCAGTACTTC. Residues: CASSVASGVGEQYF.

The chain combines TRBV6-1 with TRBJ2-1, with 10 bases lining up with TRBD2. Per germline, CDR1 MNHNS and CDR2 SASEGT. CDR3 length: 16 residues. J gave up 3 bases and V 2 bases, and 4 bases lay outside the gene matches. CDR3 bases: TGTGCCAGCAGTGAACTAGCGGGGGCGTACTACAATGAGCAGTTCTTC. Translating it yields CASSELAGAYYNEQFF.

The gene calls are TRBV12-5 and TRBJ2-2; a possible D gene is TRBD1 (6 bases). V lost 1 base and J lost 4, with 10 bases in between. This CDR3 has 15 amino acids. Germline V gene sequence: CDR1 LGHNT, CDR2 FRNRAP. The CDR3 DNA sequence: TGTGCTAGTGGTTTGGGGGACACGTTCACCGGGGAGCTGTTTTTT. It encodes CASGLGDTFTGELFF.

The genes are TRBV6-5 and TRBJ1-3; no reliable D call. V dropped 0 bases and J dropped 0 bases, with 9 bases sitting between them. The CDR3 runs 16 residues. Per germline, CDR1 MNHEY and CDR2 SVGAGI. Written as DNA, the CDR3 is TGTGCCAGCAGTTACTCGCGGGAGTACTCTGGAAACACCATATATTTT. This encodes CASSYSREYSGNTIYF.

The chain carries TRBV5-4 and TRBJ2-1, with D possibly matching TRBD2 (6 bases). The CDR3 spans 15 residues. Germline CDR1 SGHNT, CDR2 YYREEE (reference sequence). With 1 base removed from V and 4 bases from J, the gap between germline ends came to 12 bases. In nucleotides, the CDR3 is TGTGCCAGCAGCTTGCCCGGGACTTATTACAATGAGCAGTTCTTC. It translates to CASSLPGTYYNEQFF.

J is TRBJ2-1 and V is TRBV6-1, with TRBD1 as a possible D gene (5 bases). The V and J ends lost 1 base and 9 bases respectively, with 13 bases between them. There are 14 residues in the CDR3. Germline lookup yields CDR1 MNHNS and CDR2 SASEGT. The CDR3 loop is CASSEDRTGGEQFF. Written as DNA, the CDR3 is TGTGCCAGCAGTGAAGACAGGACCGGCGGTGAGCAGTTCTTC.

The gene calls are TRBV4-1 and TRBJ2-1; 8 positions match TRBD1. The germline CDR1 and CDR2 sequences are MGHRA and YSYEKL. This CDR3 is built from 18 residues. V was clipped by 4 bases and J by 6 bases; unmatched bases: 17. The DNA for the CDR3 is TGCGCCAGCAGCCGGACCGGGTCTACCCCGACAGGGGTCAATGAGCAGTTCTTC. The encoded protein is CASSRTGSTPTGVNEQFF.

The chain joins TRBV14 to TRBJ2-1; D remains ambiguous. Trimming removed 5 bases at V and 5 bases at J, with 10 bases between. Germline CDR1 reads SGHDN; CDR2 reads FVKESK. The length of the CDR3 is 13 residues. CDR3 sequence: CASSLPTNNEQFF. The CDR3, as DNA: TGTGCCAGCAGCTTGCCGACAAACAATGAGCAGTTCTTC.

This chain uses TRBV6-1 with TRBJ2-7, with 10 bases identical to TRBD2. With V trimmed by 4 bases and J by 3 bases, 3 bases remained unmatched. This CDR3 contains 14 residues. Germline-derived CDR1 and CDR2 are MNHNS and SASEGT. The DNA of the CDR3 is TGTGCCAGCAGTGCTACTAGCGGGGTCTACGAGCAGTACTTC. As protein: CASSATSGVYEQYF.

J is TRBJ2-7 and V is TRBV5-4, with TRBD2 matching 13 bases. The length of the CDR3 is 15 residues. Germline trimming cut 3 bases from V and 4 bases from J; bases unmatched to any gene: 4. Germline CDR1 and CDR2: SGHNT and YYREEE (reference sequence). CDR3 loop: CASSSGLAGEYEQYF. CDR3 coding DNA: TGTGCCAGCAGCTCCGGACTAGCGGGGGAGTACGAGCAGTACTTC.

The chain couples TRBV11-2 to TRBJ2-2, with 12 nucleotides matching TRBD2. Germline lookup yields CDR1 SGHAT and CDR2 FQNNGV. This CDR3 has 16 amino acids. V trimming: 4 bases; J trimming: 7 bases; junction bases outside the gene matches: 7. The DNA of the CDR3 is TGTGCCAGCAGCTCACTAGCGGGGGGAATAGTCGGGGAGCTGTTTTTT. The encoded protein is CASSSLAGGIVGELFF.

The chain has TRBV30 and TRBJ1-4; perhaps TRBD1 as D (5 bases). The germline gives CDR1 GTSNPN, CDR2 SVGIG (reference sequence). V was pared by 4 bases and J by 6 bases, with 15 bases between. The CDR3 totals 14 residues. CDR3 loop: CAWTGLKGHEKLFF. CDR3 in DNA: TGTGCCTGGACAGGGCTCAAGGGTCATGAAAAACTGTTTTTT.

In this sample, this clone turned up once. V is TRBV28 and J is TRBJ2-5; TRBD1 aligns across 10 bases. With 3 bases clipped from V and 5 bases from J, the junction kept 3 bases outside the gene matches. This CDR3 region has 14 residues. CDR1 is MDHEN, CDR2 SYDVKM, per germline. This CDR3 is CASSLTGGSETQYF. The CDR3 coding sequence is TGTGCCAGCAGTTTGACAGGGGGCTCGGAGACCCAGTACTTC.

CDR3 sequence reads: CASSARVPETQYF. The DNA for the CDR3 is TGTGCCAGTTCAGCCAGGGTCCCCGAGACCCAGTACTTC. The chain has TRBV19 and TRBJ2-5, with TRBD1 as a possible D gene (5 bases). CDR3 length equals 13 residues. Trimming removed 8 bases from V and 5 bases from J, with 15 bases in between. Germline V gene lookup returns CDR1 LNHDA and CDR2 SQIVND (reference sequence).

The rearrangement joins TRBV18 to TRBJ2-5; 8 bases are a match to TRBD1. The germline gives CDR1 KGHSH, CDR2 LQKENI. The CDR3 extends over 16 amino acids. The V segment lost 2 bases and the J segment 4 bases; nucleotides outside the gene matches: 9. CDR3 nucleotide sequence: TGTGCCAGCTCACCAGGGGCAGGCAGGGGGCGAGAGACCCAGTACTTC. This sequence encodes CASSPGAGRGRETQYF.

The rearrangement links TRBV11-2 to TRBJ1-2; TRBD1 agrees at 9 bases. The CDR3 consists of 16 residues. Germline V lookup: CDR1 SGHAT, CDR2 FQNNGV. The ends lost 5 bases at V and 6 bases at J; junction bases unmatched: 13. CDR3: CASSHRGGTGFNGYTF. The CDR3 DNA follows: TGTGCCAGCAGCCACCGGGGAGGGACAGGGTTCAATGGCTACACCTTC. The full variable domain, with the rest looked up from reference TRBV11-2 and TRBJ1-2, is EAGVAQSPRYKIIEKRQSVAFWCNPISGHATLYWYQQILGQGPKLLIQFQNNGVVDDSQLPKDRFSAERLKGVDSTLKIQPAKLEDSAVYLCASSHRGGTGFNGYTFGSGTRLTVV.

J is TRBJ2-3 and V is TRBV5-1; 9 bases agree with TRBD2. Losses at the gene ends were 1 base for V and 3 bases for J; bases not matched to a gene: 6. Germline V gene lookup returns CDR1 SGHRS and CDR2 YFSETQ. This CDR3 is 16 amino acids long. The CDR3 region has the DNA TGCGCCAGCAGCTTGTCACGCGGGGGGGAAACAGATACGCAGTATTTT. Encoded protein: CASSLSRGGETDTQYF.

The gene calls are TRBV11-2 and TRBJ1-2, with 7 bases that match TRBD1. CDR3 length: 14 amino acids. Unmatched junction bases numbered 8, after V lost 7 bases and J lost 3 bases. Germline CDR1 is SGHAT and CDR2 is FQNNGV. CDR3 coding DNA: TGTGCCAGCACCAGATCAGGGGGAGACTATGGCTACACCTTC. Encoded protein: CASTRSGGDYGYTF.

The chain recombines TRBV4-1 with TRBJ1-1; the D is unclear. Looked up from germline, CDR1 is MGHRA and CDR2 is YSYEKL. This CDR3 is 15 amino acids long. V was pared by 3 bases and J by 5 bases, with 16 bases between. In DNA, the CDR3 is TGCGCCAGCAGCCATAACGACATAAGTGCGACTGAAGCTTTCTTT. Encoded protein: CASSHNDISATEAFF.

The V gene is TRBV5-1, the J gene TRBJ2-2; TRBD2 matches at 8 bases. In germline, CDR1 is SGHRS, CDR2 YFSETQ. This CDR3 comprises 14 residues. The J segment lost 4 bases and the V segment lost 5 bases, leaving 4 bases of the junction unmatched. CDR3 nucleotide sequence: TGCGCCAGCAGTATCCGGGGGGGCACCGGGGAGCTGTTTTTT. Translated: CASSIRGGTGELFF.

This chain joins TRBV4-1 and TRBJ2-5; 7 nucleotides align to TRBD2. Germline CDR1 is MGHRA and CDR2 is YSYEKL. V lost 4 bases to trimming and J lost 4 bases; unmatched junction nucleotides: 6. The CDR3 is 14 amino acids. Here the CDR3 reads CASSRSPGGETQYF. The CDR3 DNA reads TGCGCCAGCAGCCGCAGTCCGGGAGGAGAGACCCAGTACTTC.

The CDR3 DNA reads TGTGCCAGCAGATCCCTAGGAAACATTCAGTACTTC. This codes for CASRSLGNIQYF. This chain connects TRBV27 to TRBJ2-4; D uncertain. CDR3 length: 12 amino acids. Germline V gene data show CDR1 as MNHEY and CDR2 as SMNVEV (reference sequence). V lost 6 bases and J 6 bases, leaving 9 bases between the germline ends.

The rearrangement uses TRBV11-2 and TRBJ1-1; D is unresolved. Germline CDR1 SGHAT, CDR2 FQNNGV. The V end lost 1 base, the J end lost 1 base, and 7 bases lay between the germline ends. The CDR3 is 14 amino acids. The CDR3 DNA reads TGTGCCAGCAGCTTAGCCGGGTGGAACACTGAAGCTTTCTTT. Amino acids: CASSLAGWNTEAFF.

This chain links TRBV11-2 with TRBJ1-6; unclear D gene. Germline V gene data show CDR1 as SGHAT and CDR2 as FQNNGV. The V gene lost 2 bases and the J gene lost 3 bases, with 8 bases spanning the gap. The CDR3 contains 15 residues. As DNA, the CDR3 is TGTGCCAGCAGCTTAAGAGGGAACTATAATTCACCCCTCCACTTT. Amino acids: CASSLRGNYNSPLHF.

V usage is TRBV18 and J usage is TRBJ1-1; 11 bases fit TRBD1. J gave up 3 bases and V 2 bases, and 8 bases lay outside the gene matches. Germline V gives CDR1 KGHSH, CDR2 LQKENI. CDR3 length: 17 amino acids. CDR3 residues: CASSPRTGGLQDTEAFF. The CDR3 region has the DNA TGTGCCAGCTCACCAAGGACAGGGGGCTTACAGGACACTGAAGCTTTCTTT.

This clone was seen a single time. The V call is TRBV4-1, the J call TRBJ2-7; TRBD1 might be the D (5 bases). The CDR3 has 15 residues. CDR1 MGHRA and CDR2 YSYEKL come from the germline V gene. Trimming pared 6 bases from V and 0 bases from J, leaving 15 bases between. The CDR3 DNA sequence: TGCGCCAGCAGACCCCAGGGATTCTACTCCTACGAGCAGTACTTC. Protein: CASRPQGFYSYEQYF.

This chain uses TRBV6-6 with TRBJ1-4; tentatively, D is TRBD1 (5 bases). Trimming left V 3 bases short and J 7 bases short, with 12 bases between. The CDR3 is made up of 14 amino acids. Germline CDR1 reads MNHNY; CDR2 reads SVGAGI (reference sequence). The CDR3 spells CASSYRGWGEKLFF. The CDR3 coding sequence is TGTGCCAGCAGTTATAGGGGATGGGGTGAAAAACTGTTTTTT.

The chain employs TRBV6-1 and TRBJ2-7, with D possibly matching TRBD1 (6 bases). Trimming removed 7 bases at V and 4 bases at J, with 17 bases between. Looked up from germline, CDR1 is MNHNS and CDR2 is SASEGT. This CDR3 has 14 amino acids. CDR3 DNA: TGTGCCAGCATCTCCGGGACAACGGTTTACGAGCAGTACTTC. Translated: CASISGTTVYEQYF.

The chain uses TRBV7-2 and TRBJ1-1, with D possibly matching TRBD1 (5 bases). Germline CDR1 is SGHTA and CDR2 is FQGNSA. CDR3 length equals 13 residues. Trimming cost V 3 bases and J 4 bases, with 9 bases left between them. CDR3 protein: CASSFGTSTEAFF. Written as DNA, the CDR3 is TGTGCCAGCAGCTTTGGGACTAGCACTGAAGCTTTCTTT. Full variable domain (remainder filled in from reference TRBV7-2 and TRBJ1-1): GAGVSQSPSNKVTEKGKDVELRCDPISGHTALYWYRQSLGQGLEFLIYFQGNSAPDKSGLPSDRFSAERTGGSVSTLTIQRTQQEDSAVYLCASSFGTSTEAFFGQGTRLTVV.

CDR3: CASSIQTGATYEQYF. The CDR3 nucleotides read TGTGCCAGCAGCATCCAGACAGGGGCGACCTACGAGCAGTACTTC. The chain has TRBV7-2 and TRBJ2-7, with 8 positions matching TRBD1. The CDR3 consists of 15 residues. J gave up 2 bases and V 5 bases, and 8 bases lay outside the gene matches. Per germline, CDR1 SGHTA and CDR2 FQGNSA.

The CDR3: CASIGKVGAFSTDTQYF. For the CDR3, the DNA is TGTGCCAGCATAGGAAAAGTGGGGGCCTTTAGCACAGATACGCAGTATTTT. V is TRBV7-9 and J is TRBJ2-3, with TRBD1 as a possible D gene (6 bases). The germline V gene encodes CDR1 SEHNR and CDR2 FQNEAQ (reference sequence). Trimming removed 7 bases from V and 0 bases from J, with 20 bases in between. CDR3 size: 17 residues.

The chain carries TRBV5-6 and TRBJ2-2; tentative D call: TRBD1 (6 bases). V lost 4 bases to trimming and J lost 0 bases, with 13 bases between them. This CDR3 has 16 residues. Germline-derived CDR1 and CDR2 are SGHDT and YYEEEE. The CDR3 bases are TGTGCCAGCAGCCTTACGACAGGAGCGAACACCGGGGAGCTGTTTTTT. Its protein product is CASSLTTGANTGELFF.